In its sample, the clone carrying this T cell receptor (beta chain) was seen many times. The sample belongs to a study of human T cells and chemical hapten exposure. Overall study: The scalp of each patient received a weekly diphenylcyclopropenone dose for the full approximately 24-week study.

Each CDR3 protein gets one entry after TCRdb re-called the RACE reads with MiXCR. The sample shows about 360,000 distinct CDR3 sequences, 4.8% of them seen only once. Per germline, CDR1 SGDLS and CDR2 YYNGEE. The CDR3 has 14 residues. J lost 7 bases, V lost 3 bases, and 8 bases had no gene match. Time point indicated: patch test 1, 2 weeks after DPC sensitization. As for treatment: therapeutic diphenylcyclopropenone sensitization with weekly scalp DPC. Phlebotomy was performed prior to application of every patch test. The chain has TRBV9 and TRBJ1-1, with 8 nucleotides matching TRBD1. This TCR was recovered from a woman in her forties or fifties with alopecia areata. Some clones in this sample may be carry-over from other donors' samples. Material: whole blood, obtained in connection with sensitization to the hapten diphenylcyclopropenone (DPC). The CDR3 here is CASSASDRGSEAFF. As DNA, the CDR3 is TGTGCCAGCAGCGCTTCAGACAGGGGTAGTGAAGCTTTCTTT.